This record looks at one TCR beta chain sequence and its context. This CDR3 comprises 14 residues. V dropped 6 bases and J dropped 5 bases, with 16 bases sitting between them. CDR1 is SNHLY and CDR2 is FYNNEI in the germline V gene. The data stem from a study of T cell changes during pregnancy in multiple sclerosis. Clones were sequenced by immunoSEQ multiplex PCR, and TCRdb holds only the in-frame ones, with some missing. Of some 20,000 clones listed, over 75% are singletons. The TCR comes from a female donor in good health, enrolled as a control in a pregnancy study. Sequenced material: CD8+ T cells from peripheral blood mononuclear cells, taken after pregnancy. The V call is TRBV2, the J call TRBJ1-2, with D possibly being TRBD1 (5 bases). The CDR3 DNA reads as TGTGCCAGCAGAGACACCCGGGGGATGTATGGCTACACCTTC. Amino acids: CASRDTRGMYGYTF.